This is a list of T cell receptor beta chains from one sample in a study of CD8+CD57+ T cells in acquired aplastic anemia. TCRdb reprocessed the reads with MiXCR, giving one entry per CDR3 protein. The sample carries 450,000 to 550,000 distinct CDR3 sequences, more than 25% recorded once. Sequenced: sorted CD4+, CD8+, or CD8+CD57+ T cells (not recorded which) from PBMCs. These receptor sequences come from a human donor with aplastic anemia. Each CDR3 is given with its conserved first and last residue. A D gene is named only where the DNA matches it firmly. Only some rows state a clone size, as once, few, many or a class for expanded clones.

>TRBV10-3|TRBJ1-2|.|TRBD1
CAITTGAYGYTF
TGTGCCATCACTACAGGGGCCTATGGCTACACCTTC
>TRBV27|TRBJ1-2|.|.
CASSFSADGGHRFF
TGTGCCAGCAGTTTTTCGGCTGATGGGGGGCATAGGTTTTTC
>TRBV24-1|TRBJ2-5|many|.
CATSDRTGRETQYF
TGTGCCACCAGTGATCGGACTGGAAGAGAGACCCAGTACTTC
>TRBV12-3/TRBV12-4|TRBJ2-2|few|.
CASSFWQGNTGELFF
TGTGCCAGCAGTTTTTGGCAGGGGAACACCGGGGAGCTGTTTTTT
>TRBV7-8|TRBJ2-2|few|.
CASSLEGVGELFF
TGTGCCAGCAGCTTAGAGGGGGTAGGGGAGCTGTTTTTT
>TRBV7-9|TRBJ1-1|many|.
CASSLINTEAFF
TGTGCCAGCAGCTTAATCAACACTGAAGCTTTCTTT
>TRBV20-1|TRBJ2-5|.|TRBD2
CSAKFRSGGSGSLRPGETQYF
TGCAGTGCTAAATTTCGTAGCGGGGGGTCCGGCTCACTAAGACCGGGGGAGACCCAGTACTTC
>TRBV2|TRBJ1-6|few|.
CASRPLHF
TGTGCCAGCAGGCCCCTCCACTTT
>TRBV2|TRBJ2-2|few|.
CASSEGVSLTGELFF
TGTGCCAGCAGTGAAGGGGTCAGTCTCACCGGGGAGCTGTTTTTT
>TRBV19|TRBJ2-1|few|TRBD2
CASSIGLAGKNEQFF
TGTGCCAGTAGTATAGGACTAGCGGGAAAGAATGAGCAGTTCTTC
>TRBV20-1|TRBJ2-7|.|.
CSARDWAGGSSYEQYF
TGCAGTGCTAGAGACTGGGCCGGGGGCAGCTCCTACGAGCAGTACTTC
>TRBV6-5|TRBJ1-5|.|.
CASSSSGNQPQHF
.
>TRBV16|TRBJ1-2|many|TRBD1
CASSPPGQANYGYTF
TGTGCCAGCAGCCCTCCGGGACAGGCTAACTATGGCTACACCTTC
>TRBV25-1|TRBJ2-3|.|.
CASLPPWADTQYF
TGTGCCAGCTTACCACCGTGGGCAGATACGCAGTATTTT